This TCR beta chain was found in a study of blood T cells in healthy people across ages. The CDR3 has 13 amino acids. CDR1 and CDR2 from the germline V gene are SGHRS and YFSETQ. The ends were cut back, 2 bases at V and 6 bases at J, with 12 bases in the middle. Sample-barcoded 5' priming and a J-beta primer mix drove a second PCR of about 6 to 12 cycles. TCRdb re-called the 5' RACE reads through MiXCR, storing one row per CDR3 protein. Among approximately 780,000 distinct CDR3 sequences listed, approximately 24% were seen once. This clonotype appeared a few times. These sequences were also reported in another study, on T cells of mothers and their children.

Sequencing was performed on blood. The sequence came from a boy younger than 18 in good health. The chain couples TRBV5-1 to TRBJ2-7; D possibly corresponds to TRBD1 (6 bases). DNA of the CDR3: TGCGCCAGCAGCTTTCCTGAAGGGGGCGAGCAGTACTTC. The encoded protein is CASSFPEGGEQYF.